This TCR beta chain was captured in a study of CD8+CD57+ T cells in acquired aplastic anemia. Across the whole study: The mean DNA yield obtained from sorted CD4+ and CD8+ cells came to 3 to 4 ug. Points from the study as a whole: The study identified roughly 31 CD8+ CDR3 sequences shared by patients and controls.

Worth noting for this clonotype: Its antigen is unidentified.

Sequencing was done on patients that had shown CD8+CD57+ cell expansion by flow cytometry. Each patient carried a diagnosis of severe acquired aplastic anemia. The blood sampling took place in patients who had so far received no therapy. The CDR3 runs to 13 residues. Per the germline V gene, CDR1 is SGHDN and CDR2 is FVKESK. V dropped 6 bases and J dropped 7 bases, with 10 bases sitting between them. Using genomic DNA as the template, TCR beta VDJ and CDR3 profiling was carried out. TCRdb fed the reads into MiXCR, producing one record per CDR3 protein. This sample has nearly 60,000 distinct CDR3 sequences; 55% to 70% occur once, and the top ten carry 15% to 20%.

The TCR was taken from a human donor with aplastic anemia. Sample: sorted CD4+, CD8+, or CD8+CD57+ T cells (not recorded which) from PBMCs. The V call is TRBV14, the J call TRBJ1-6; D gene uncertain. The chain's CDR3 is CASRRGANSPLHF. CDR3 nucleotide sequence: TGTGCCAGCAGGCGAGGAGCGAATTCACCCCTCCACTTT.